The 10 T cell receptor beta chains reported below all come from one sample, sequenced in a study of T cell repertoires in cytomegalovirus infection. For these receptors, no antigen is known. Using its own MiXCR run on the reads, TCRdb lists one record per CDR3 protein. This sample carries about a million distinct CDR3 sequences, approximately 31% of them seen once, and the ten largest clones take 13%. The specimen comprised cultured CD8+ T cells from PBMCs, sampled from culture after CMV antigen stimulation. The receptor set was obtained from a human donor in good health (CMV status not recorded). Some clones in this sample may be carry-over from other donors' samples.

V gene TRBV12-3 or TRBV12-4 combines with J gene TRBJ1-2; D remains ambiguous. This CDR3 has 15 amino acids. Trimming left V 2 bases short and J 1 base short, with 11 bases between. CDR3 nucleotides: TGTGCCAGCAGTTTACTTGAAATGGATAACTATGGCTACACCTTC. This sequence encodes CASSLLEMDNYGYTF.

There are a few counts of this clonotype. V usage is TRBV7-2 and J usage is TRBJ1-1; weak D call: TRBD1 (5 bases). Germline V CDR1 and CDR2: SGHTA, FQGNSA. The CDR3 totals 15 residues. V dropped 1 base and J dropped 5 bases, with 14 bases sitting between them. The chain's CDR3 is CASSLGAGWMTEAFF. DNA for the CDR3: TGTGCCAGCAGCTTAGGGGCAGGGTGGATGACTGAAGCTTTCTTT.

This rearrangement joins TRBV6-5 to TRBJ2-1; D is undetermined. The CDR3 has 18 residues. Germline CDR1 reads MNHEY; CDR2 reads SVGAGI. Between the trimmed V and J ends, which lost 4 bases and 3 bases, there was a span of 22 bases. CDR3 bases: TGTGCCAGCAGTTCCTCGGCGTACGGGTCCTACTTCTACAATGAGCAGTTCTTC. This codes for CASSSSAYGSYFYNEQFF.

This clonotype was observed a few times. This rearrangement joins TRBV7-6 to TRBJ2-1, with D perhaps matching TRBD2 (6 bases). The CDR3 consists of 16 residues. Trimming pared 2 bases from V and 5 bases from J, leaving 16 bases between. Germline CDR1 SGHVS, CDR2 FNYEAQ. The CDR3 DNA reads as TGTGCCAGCAGCTTATGGGCAGGGACTCTTGACAATGAGCAGTTCTTC. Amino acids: CASSLWAGTLDNEQFF.

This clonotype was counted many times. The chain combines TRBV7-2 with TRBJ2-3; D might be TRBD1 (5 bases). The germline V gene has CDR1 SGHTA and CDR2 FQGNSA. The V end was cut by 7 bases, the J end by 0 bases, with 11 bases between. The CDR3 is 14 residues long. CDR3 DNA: TGTGCCAGCATCCGGACATCTAGCACAGATACGCAGTATTTT. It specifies CASIRTSSTDTQYF. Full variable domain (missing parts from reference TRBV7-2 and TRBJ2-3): GAGVSQSPSNKVTEKGKDVELRCDPISGHTALYWYRQSLGQGLEFLIYFQGNSAPDKSGLPSDRFSAERTGGSVSTLTIQRTQQEDSAVYLCASIRTSSTDTQYFGPGTRLTVL.

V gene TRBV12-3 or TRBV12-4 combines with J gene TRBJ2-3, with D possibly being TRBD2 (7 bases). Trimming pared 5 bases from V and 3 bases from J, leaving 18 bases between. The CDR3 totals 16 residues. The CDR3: CASSPTLGGLTDTQYF. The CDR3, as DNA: TGTGCCAGCAGTCCGACGTTGGGGGGGCTGACAGATACGCAGTATTTT.

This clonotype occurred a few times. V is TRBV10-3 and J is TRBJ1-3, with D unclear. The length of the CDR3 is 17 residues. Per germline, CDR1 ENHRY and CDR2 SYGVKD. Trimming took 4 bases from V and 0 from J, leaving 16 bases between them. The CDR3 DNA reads TGTGCCATCAGTGTTTCGCTGAGGGAGATCTCTGGAAACACCATATATTTT. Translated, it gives CAISVSLREISGNTIYF.

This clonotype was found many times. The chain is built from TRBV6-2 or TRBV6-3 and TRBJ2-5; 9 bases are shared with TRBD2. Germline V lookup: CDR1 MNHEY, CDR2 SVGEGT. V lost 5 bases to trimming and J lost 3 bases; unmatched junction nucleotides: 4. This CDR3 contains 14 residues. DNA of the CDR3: TGTGCCAGCAGTCACCAGCGGGGGGAAGAGACCCAGTACTTC. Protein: CASSHQRGEETQYF.

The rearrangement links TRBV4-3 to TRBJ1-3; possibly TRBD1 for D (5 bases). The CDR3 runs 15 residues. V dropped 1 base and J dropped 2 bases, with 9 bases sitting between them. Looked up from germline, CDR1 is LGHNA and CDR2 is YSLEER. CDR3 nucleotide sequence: TGCGCCAGCAGCCAAGGGACACAGACTGGAAACACCATATATTTT. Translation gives CASSQGTQTGNTIYF.

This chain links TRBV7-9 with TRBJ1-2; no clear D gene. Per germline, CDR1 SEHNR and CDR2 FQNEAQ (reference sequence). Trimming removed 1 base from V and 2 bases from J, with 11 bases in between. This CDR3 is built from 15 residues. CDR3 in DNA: TGTGCCAGCAGCTTAGTCCTGGTCATAAACTATGGCTACACCTTC. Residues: CASSLVLVINYGYTF.